The T cell receptor beta chain described here comes from a study of cytomegalovirus exposure and HLA in healthy donors. V shed 7 bases, J shed 5 bases, and the junction held 6 bases outside the gene matches. Germline V lookup: CDR1 SGHRS, CDR2 YFSETQ. The CDR3 spans 14 residues. PCR amplification relied on 60 Vbeta primers (plus 13 Jbeta primers). Only in-frame clones appear in the TCRdb table, and some are missing; sequencing was by immunoSEQ multiplex PCR. The data contain 100,000 to 150,000 clones, 85% to 90% of them singletons. This receptor was identified in a woman aged 25-40 years in good health and CMV-seronegative. Input material: PBMCs. This chain joins TRBV5-1 and TRBJ1-4; 9 bases agree with TRBD1. CDR3 residues: CASREQGANEKLFF. The DNA for the CDR3 is TGCGCCAGCCGAGAACAGGGGGCGAATGAAAAACTGTTTTTT.